The 18 T cell receptor beta chains reported below all come from one sample, sequenced in a study of preoperative IRX-2 immunotherapy in early breast cancer (dated by TCRdb to 2018 to 2020). The meaning of the sample's treatment or condition label: preoperative locoregional IRX-2 cytokine immunotherapy. The library was built by means of the immunoSEQ multiplex PCR assay. This immuneACCESS table, as held by TCRdb, lists in-frame sequences with V and J called but not all clones. Of the missing ones, under half trace to an unresolved V gene in checked studies; the others have no known cause. Within this sample are some 32,000 clones, with 80% to 85% of them counted one time only. The ten largest account for around 2.5% of the sample. The specimen comprised lymph node tissue, sampled from a patient treated with IRX-2 immunotherapy. These receptors were obtained from a human donor with breast cancer.

The rearrangement joins TRBV14 to TRBJ1-5; no definite D call. Germline lookup yields CDR1 SGHDN and CDR2 FVKESK. Trimming took 1 base from V and 2 from J, leaving 12 bases between them. The CDR3 is made up of 16 amino acids. The CDR3 region is CASSQGTGVGNQPQHF. Written as DNA, the CDR3 is TGTGCCAGCAGCCAAGGGACCGGGGTAGGCAATCAGCCCCAGCATTTT.

The chain recombines TRBV4-1 with TRBJ2-5, with a tentative D call TRBD2 (6 bases). The V and J ends lost 3 bases and 3 bases respectively, with 20 bases between them. Per germline, CDR1 MGHRA and CDR2 YSYEKL. This CDR3 spans 17 amino acids. CDR3 DNA sequence: TGCGCCAGCAGCCATTCCTTGCGGGGACGGTTGGAAGAGACCCAGTACTTC. Translating gives CASSHSLRGRLEETQYF.

This chain links TRBV29-1 with TRBJ2-1; D is unresolved. CDR1 and CDR2 from the germline V gene are SQVTM and ANQGSEA. The CDR3 length is 13 residues. Between the trimmed V and J ends, which lost 2 bases and 7 bases, there was a span of 12 bases. The CDR3 bases are TGCAGCGTTGAAATAACGACTTTGAATGAGCAGTTCTTC. Its translation: CSVEITTLNEQFF.

The chain carries TRBV6-8 and TRBJ2-5; 7 bases are shared with TRBD2. The length of the CDR3 is 13 residues. Germline values: CDR1 MNHGY, CDR2 SAAAGT. The V and J ends lost 6 bases and 7 bases, in that order; junction bases with no gene match: 8. The CDR3 sequence: CASSNSGPGTQYF. CDR3 DNA sequence: TGTGCCAGCAGCAATAGCGGGCCCGGGACCCAGTACTTC.

The table lists this clone with a count of one. The chain combines TRBV5-1 with TRBJ2-1, with a possible D match to TRBD2 (6 bases). Per the germline V gene, CDR1 is SGHRS and CDR2 is YFSETQ. Trimming shortened V by 4 bases and J by 1 base, and 12 bases separated the two germline ends. The CDR3 runs 15 residues. The CDR3, as DNA: TGCGCCAGCAGCCGGGGGAGTGGTTCCTACAATGAGCAGTTCTTC. Translation gives CASSRGSGSYNEQFF.

The genes are TRBV7-5 and TRBJ2-1. TRBV7-5 is a pseudogene locus. The CDR3 consists of 16 residues. The chain's CDR3 is CASSLAAISQPDEQFF. The CDR3 nucleotides read TGTGCCAGCAGCTTAGCGGCGATATCCCAACCAGACGAGCAGTTCTTC.

The chain is built from TRBV6-8 and TRBJ2-7; D ambiguous. CDR3 size: 12 residues. Trimming took off 7 bases at V and 4 bases at J, with 11 bases between the two ends. Germline V gene sequence: CDR1 MNHGY, CDR2 SAAAGT. CDR3 coding DNA: TGTGCCAGCATCACCGGTCGGTACGAGCAGTACTTC. Translation gives CASITGRYEQYF.

V usage is TRBV19 and J usage is TRBJ1-6; TRBD1 is a possible D gene (6 bases). CDR3 length equals 15 residues. Trimming took 7 bases from V and 5 from J, leaving 15 bases between them. Germline loops: CDR1 LNHDA, CDR2 SQIVND (reference sequence). CDR3 sequence (DNA): TGTGCCAGTACCCGAGGACAGAAAAATAATTCACCCCTCCACTTT. It translates to CASTRGQKNNSPLHF.

This chain uses TRBV6-8 with TRBJ1-2; D is ambiguous. The CDR3 length is 14 residues. Germline CDR1 reads MNHGY; CDR2 reads SAAAGT. V was cut by 1 base and J by 8 bases, with 14 bases left in between. In DNA, the CDR3 is TGTGCCAGCAGTTACTTAACGGGGTCTCAGGGCTACACCTTC. It yields the protein CASSYLTGSQGYTF.

The V gene is TRBV15, the J gene TRBJ1-2; 7 nucleotides line up with TRBD1. The CDR3 covers 14 residues. The germline V gene encodes CDR1 LNHNV and CDR2 YYDKDF (reference sequence). Germline trimming cut 0 bases from V and 5 bases from J; bases unmatched to any gene: 3. Here the CDR3 reads CATSREGQSYGYTF. The CDR3, as DNA: TGTGCCACCAGCAGAGAGGGACAGTCTTATGGCTACACCTTC.

The V and J genes are TRBV19 and TRBJ1-5; D is unclear. The CDR3 sequence is 13 residues long. Germline CDR1 LNHDA, CDR2 SQIVND (reference sequence). The ends were cut back, 2 bases at V and 6 bases at J, with 8 bases in the middle. The CDR3 protein is CASSILGSQPQHF. The CDR3 coding sequence is TGTGCCAGTAGTATATTAGGTAGTCAGCCCCAGCATTTT.

This chain joins TRBV7-1 and TRBJ2-3; weak D call: TRBD2 (6 bases). TRBV7-1 is classed as an ORF, of uncertain function. The CDR3 is 14 amino acids. Trimming stripped 1 base from V and 5 bases from J, with 10 bases between. CDR3 in DNA: TGTGCCAGCAGCTCAGGACTGGGAGGAGATACGCAGTATTTT. The encoded protein is CASSSGLGGDTQYF.

V usage is TRBV6-7 and J usage is TRBJ1-1; perhaps TRBD1 as D (6 bases). TRBV6-7 is noted as an ORF with a role that remains uncertain. Trimming took 6 bases from V and 0 from J, leaving 11 bases between them. This CDR3 comprises 14 residues. CDR3 residues: CASRDSKMNTEAFF. DNA of the CDR3: TGTGCCAGCAGGGACAGCAAAATGAACACTGAAGCTTTCTTT.

V and J are TRBV6-8 and TRBJ2-2, with D perhaps matching TRBD2 (5 bases). The V gene's germline CDR1 is MNHGY and CDR2 SAAAGT. V dropped 0 bases and J dropped 5 bases, with 10 bases sitting between them. This CDR3 has 15 residues. This CDR3 is CASSYSRTGTGELFF. The CDR3 nucleotides are TGTGCCAGCAGTTACTCCCGGACGGGAACCGGGGAGCTGTTTTTT.

This chain uses TRBV30 with TRBJ2-2; D not certain. The CDR3 is 11 residues long. V lost 2 bases and J lost 6, with 4 bases in between. Germline CDR1 reads GTSNPN; CDR2 reads SVGIG (reference sequence). This chain's CDR3 is CAWSLPGELFF. The CDR3 nucleotides read TGTGCCTGGAGTCTTCCCGGGGAGCTGTTTTTT.

The chain uses TRBV5-1 and TRBJ2-5, with D unresolved. Trimming pared 4 bases from V and 5 bases from J, leaving 15 bases between. Germline V gives CDR1 SGHRS, CDR2 YFSETQ. The CDR3 sequence is 14 residues long. CDR3 sequence reads: CASSHTSEAETQYF. As DNA, the CDR3 is TGCGCCAGCAGCCACACTTCCGAGGCGGAGACCCAGTACTTC. Full variable domain (remainder filled in from reference TRBV5-1 and TRBJ2-5): KAGVTQTPRYLIKTRGQQVTLSCSPISGHRSVSWYQQTPGQGLQFLFEYFSETQRNKGNFPGRFSGRQFSNSRSEMNVSTLELGDSALYLCASSHTSEAETQYFGPGTRLLVL.

About this clone itself: The identical CDR3 is also encoded by other nucleotide sequences in the sample. This chain connects TRBV18 to TRBJ2-7, with 8 bases aligning to TRBD2. The germline CDR1 and CDR2 sequences are KGHSH and LQKENI. The CDR3 runs 14 residues. With 3 bases clipped from V and 4 bases from J, the junction kept 5 bases outside the gene matches. CDR3 nucleotide sequence: TGTGCCAGCTCACCGGGACTAGTTAGTTACGAGCAGTACTTC. Translated: CASSPGLVSYEQYF.

The chain carries TRBV16 and TRBJ2-5, with TRBD1 identical over 7 bases. The junction had 1 base not matched to a gene; V was cut back by 0 bases and J by 0 bases. CDR1 and CDR2 from the germline V gene are KGHSY and FQNENV. The length of the CDR3 is 15 residues. Here the CDR3 DNA reads TGTGCCAGCAGCCAATCCGGGACAGACCAAGAGACCCAGTACTTC. This sequence encodes CASSQSGTDQETQYF.